This TCR beta chain was obtained from a study of PD-L1 blockade in urothelial cancer. Overall study context: It was at 3 weeks (second dose) and 6 weeks after treatment start that blood was analyzed.

Time point meaning: pretreatment peripheral blood. Germline V gene lookup returns CDR1 SGHRS and CDR2 YFSETQ. V trimming: 4 bases; J trimming: 5 bases; junction bases outside the gene matches: 10. This CDR3 region has 15 residues. The assay was immunoSEQ multiplex PCR, and TCRdb's table has in-frame clones only and misses some. The table has around 71,000 clones, 85% seen once. The V call is TRBV5-1, the J call TRBJ2-7; 9 bases align to TRBD2. The sequence derives from a man aged 40-55 years with urothelial cancer. The material was PBMCs, obtained around atezolizumab (anti-PD-L1) treatment. This CDR3 is CASSPAGGALDEQYF. DNA of the CDR3: TGCGCCAGCAGCCCCGCGGGGGGGGCATTGGACGAGCAGTACTTC.